This T cell receptor (beta chain) was recorded in a study of Graves' ophthalmopathy and Graves' hyperthyroidism. This clonotype was observed at least ten times. Amplification from RNA transcripts yielded the TCR beta CDR3 regions. The library came from an HTBI-primed first-round RT-PCR and a second-round multiplex PCR. TCRdb re-called the multiplex PCR reads through MiXCR, storing one row per CDR3 protein. The sample contains hundreds of thousands of distinct CDR3 sequences, approximately 15% of which appear only once. With 10 bases removed from V and 3 bases from J, the gap between germline ends came to 18 bases. CDR1 is LNHDA, CDR2 SQIVND, per germline (reference sequence). This CDR3 contains 14 residues.

Material: peripheral blood. V gene TRBV19 combines with J gene TRBJ1-1; no definite D call. The source of this sequence is a woman aged 18 to 35 with stable Graves' hyperthyroidism. CDR3 in amino acids: CATYPRFGHTEAFF. As DNA, the CDR3 is TGTGCCACATATCCACGGTTTGGGCACACTGAAGCTTTCTTT.